This section outlines one T cell receptor beta chain sequence together with its context. No antigen is known for it. The identical CDR3 is also encoded by other nucleotide sequences in the sample. This sample was taken from a study of shared clonotypes between healthy human individuals. Study at large: Three plates each covered CD4 naive and memory; CD8 naive two, CD8 memory one.

Only in-frame clones appear in the TCRdb table, and some are missing; sequencing was by immunoSEQ multiplex PCR. The sample lists more than 2,000,000 clones; around 94% were seen once. Study findings and constraints: Rarefaction indicated that sorted-subset sequencing remained incomplete although depth was large.

The CDR3 totals 15 residues. The germline CDR1 and CDR2 sequences are SGDLS and YYNGEE. Trimming cost V 3 bases and J 2 bases; bases outside gene matches: 3. The chain links TRBV9 to TRBJ2-5; 11 bases are shared with TRBD2. Sequenced sample: naive CD4+ T cells sorted from blood. Subset defined: CD45RA+ positively selected. This receptor was taken from a man younger than 35 in good health. The CDR3 loop is CASSAGTSGQETQYF. The CDR3 DNA reads TGTGCCAGCAGCGCGGGGACTAGCGGTCAAGAGACCCAGTACTTC.